This T cell receptor (beta chain) was obtained from a study of blood T cell repertoires in COVID-19. About the study: From T cells, B-cell-depleted T cells, or PBMCs came the material, which was cDNA or gDNA.

Sequencing was performed with immunoSEQ multiplex PCR; in TCRdb, only in-frame clones are kept and a portion is missing. The table records about 200,000 clones, around four fifths of them present only once. CDR1 MNHEY and CDR2 SVGEGT come from the germline V gene. The germline V and J ends were trimmed by 4 bases and 7 bases, with 8 bases remaining between them. The CDR3 contains 12 residues. Seattle's cohort entered during active infection and was followed longitudinally. The sequenced sample was peripheral blood. The genes are TRBV6-2 or TRBV6-3 and TRBJ1-5, with D hard to call. The sequence came from a woman aged 80 or over with COVID-19, enrolled during active disease. The DNA of the CDR3 is TGTGCCAGCAGTTTTCCTAAGCAGCCCCAGCATTTT. Amino acid sequence: CASSFPKQPQHF.